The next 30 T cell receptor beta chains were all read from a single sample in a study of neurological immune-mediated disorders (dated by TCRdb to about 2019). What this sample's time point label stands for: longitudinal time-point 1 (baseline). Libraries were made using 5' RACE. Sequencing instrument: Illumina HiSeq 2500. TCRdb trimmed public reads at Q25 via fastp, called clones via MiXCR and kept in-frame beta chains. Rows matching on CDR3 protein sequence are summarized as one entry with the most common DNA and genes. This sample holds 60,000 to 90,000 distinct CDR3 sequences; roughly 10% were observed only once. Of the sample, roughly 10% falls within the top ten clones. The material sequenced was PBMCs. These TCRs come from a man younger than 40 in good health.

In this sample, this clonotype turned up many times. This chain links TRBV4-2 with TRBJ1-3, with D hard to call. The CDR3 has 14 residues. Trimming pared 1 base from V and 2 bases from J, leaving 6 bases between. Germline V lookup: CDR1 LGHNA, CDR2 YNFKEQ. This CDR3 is CASSQGETGNTIYF. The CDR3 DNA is TGTGCCAGCAGCCAAGGAGAGACTGGAAACACCATATATTTT.

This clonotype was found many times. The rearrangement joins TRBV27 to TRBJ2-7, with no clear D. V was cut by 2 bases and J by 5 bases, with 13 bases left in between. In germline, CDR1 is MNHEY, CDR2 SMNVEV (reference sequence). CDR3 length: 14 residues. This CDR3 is CASSLSGIRDEQYF. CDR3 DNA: TGTGCCAGCAGTTTAAGTGGGATAAGGGACGAGCAGTACTTC.

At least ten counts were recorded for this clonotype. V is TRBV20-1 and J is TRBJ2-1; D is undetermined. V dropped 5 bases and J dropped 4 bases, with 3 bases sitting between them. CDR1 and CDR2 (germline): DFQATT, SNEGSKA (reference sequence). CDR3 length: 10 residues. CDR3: CSAFYNEQFF. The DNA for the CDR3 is TGCAGTGCTTTTTACAATGAGCAGTTCTTC.

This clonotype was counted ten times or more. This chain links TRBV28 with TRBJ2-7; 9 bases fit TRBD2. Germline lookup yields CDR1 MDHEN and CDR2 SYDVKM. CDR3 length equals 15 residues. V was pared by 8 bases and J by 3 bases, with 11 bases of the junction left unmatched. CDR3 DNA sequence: TGTGCCAGCCTCCCGGTACTAGCGGGCAACTACGAGCAGTACTTC. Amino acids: CASLPVLAGNYEQYF.

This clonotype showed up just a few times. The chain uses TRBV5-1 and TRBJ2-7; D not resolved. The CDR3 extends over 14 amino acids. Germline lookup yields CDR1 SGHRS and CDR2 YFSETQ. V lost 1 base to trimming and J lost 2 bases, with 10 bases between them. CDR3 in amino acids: CASSLLVYTYEQYF. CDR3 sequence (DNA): TGCGCCAGCAGCTTGTTGGTATACACCTACGAGCAGTACTTC.

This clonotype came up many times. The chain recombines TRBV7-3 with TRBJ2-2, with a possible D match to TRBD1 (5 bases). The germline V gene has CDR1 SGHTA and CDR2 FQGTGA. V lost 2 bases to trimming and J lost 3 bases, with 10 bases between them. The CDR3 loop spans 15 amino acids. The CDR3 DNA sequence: TGTGCCAGCAGCTTACAAGGGGCCCACACCGGGGAGCTGTTTTTT. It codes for CASSLQGAHTGELFF.

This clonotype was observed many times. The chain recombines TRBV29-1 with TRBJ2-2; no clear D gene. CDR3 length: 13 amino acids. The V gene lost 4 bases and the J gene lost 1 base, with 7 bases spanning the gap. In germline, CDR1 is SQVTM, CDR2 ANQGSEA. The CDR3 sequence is CSVAARNTGELFF. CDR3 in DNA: TGCAGCGTTGCGGCGAGGAACACCGGGGAGCTGTTTTTT.

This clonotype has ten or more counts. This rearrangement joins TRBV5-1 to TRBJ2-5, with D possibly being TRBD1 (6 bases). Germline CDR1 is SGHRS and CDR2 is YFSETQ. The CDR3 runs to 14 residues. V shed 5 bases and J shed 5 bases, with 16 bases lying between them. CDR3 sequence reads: CASSRGTSGETQYF. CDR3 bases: TGCGCCAGCAGTAGGGGGACCAGCGGTGAGACCCAGTACTTC.

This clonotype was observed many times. This CDR3 reads CASRGSGRSPWNEQFF. CDR3 bases: TGTGCCAGCAGGGGTAGCGGGAGGTCCCCGTGGAATGAGCAGTTCTTC. The V gene is TRBV6-5, the J gene TRBJ2-1; TRBD2 matches at 10 bases. CDR1 is MNHEY, CDR2 SVGAGI, per germline. CDR3 length: 16 amino acids. Losses at the gene ends were 6 bases for V and 7 bases for J; bases not matched to a gene: 12.

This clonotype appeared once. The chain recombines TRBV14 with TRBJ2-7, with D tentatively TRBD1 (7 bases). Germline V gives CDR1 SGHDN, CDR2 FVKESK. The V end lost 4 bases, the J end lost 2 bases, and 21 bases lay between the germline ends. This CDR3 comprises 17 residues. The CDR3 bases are TGTGCCAGCAGCCCAAGGACAGGACTATGTTCCCCCTACGAGCAGTACTTC. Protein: CASSPRTGLCSPYEQYF.

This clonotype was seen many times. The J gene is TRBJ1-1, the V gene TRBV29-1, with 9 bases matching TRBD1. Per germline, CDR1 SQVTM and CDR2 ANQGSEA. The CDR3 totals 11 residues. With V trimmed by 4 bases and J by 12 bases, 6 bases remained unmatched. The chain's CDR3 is CSVGLDRGSFF. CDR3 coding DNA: TGCAGCGTTGGATTGGACAGGGGTTCTTTCTTT.

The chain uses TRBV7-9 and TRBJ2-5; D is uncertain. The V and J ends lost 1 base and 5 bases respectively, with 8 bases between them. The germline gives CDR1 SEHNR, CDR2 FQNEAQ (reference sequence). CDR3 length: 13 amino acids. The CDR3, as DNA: TGTGCCAGCAGCTTAGGACGGGTGGAGACCCAGTACTTC. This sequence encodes CASSLGRVETQYF.

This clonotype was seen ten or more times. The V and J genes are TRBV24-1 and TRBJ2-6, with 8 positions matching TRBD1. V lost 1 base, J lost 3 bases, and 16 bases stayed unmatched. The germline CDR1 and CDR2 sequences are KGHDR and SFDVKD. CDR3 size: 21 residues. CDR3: CATSDFPRLDRVWVGANVLTF. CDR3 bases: TGTGCCACCAGTGATTTCCCCCGCCTGGACAGGGTCTGGGTTGGGGCCAACGTCCTGACTTTC.

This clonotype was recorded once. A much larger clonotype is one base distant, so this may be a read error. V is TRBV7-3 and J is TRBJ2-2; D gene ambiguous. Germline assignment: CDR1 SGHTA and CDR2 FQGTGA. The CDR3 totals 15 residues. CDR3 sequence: CVSSLLGKVTGELFF. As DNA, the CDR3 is TGTGTCAGCAGCTTACTCGGAAAAGTAACCGGGGAGCTGTTTTTT.

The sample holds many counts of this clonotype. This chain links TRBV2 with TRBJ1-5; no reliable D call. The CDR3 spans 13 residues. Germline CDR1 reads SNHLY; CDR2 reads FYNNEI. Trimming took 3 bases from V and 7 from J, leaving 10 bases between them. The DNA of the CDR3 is TGTGCCAGCAGTGAGCAGGAATTACAGCCCCAGCATTTT. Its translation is CASSEQELQPQHF.

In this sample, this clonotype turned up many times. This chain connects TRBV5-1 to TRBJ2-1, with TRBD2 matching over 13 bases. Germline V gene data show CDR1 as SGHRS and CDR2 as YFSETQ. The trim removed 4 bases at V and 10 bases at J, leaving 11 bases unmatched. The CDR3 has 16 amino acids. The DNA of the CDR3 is TGCGCCAGCAGCAGAGAACTAGCGGGAGGGCTAGGCGAGCAGTTCTTC. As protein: CASSRELAGGLGEQFF.

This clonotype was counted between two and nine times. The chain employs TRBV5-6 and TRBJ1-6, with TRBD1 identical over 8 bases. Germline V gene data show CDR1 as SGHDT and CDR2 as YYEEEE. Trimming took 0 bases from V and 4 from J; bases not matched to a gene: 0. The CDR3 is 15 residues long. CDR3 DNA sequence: TGTGCCAGCAGCTTGGGGGACAGGTATAATTCACCCCTCCACTTT. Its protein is CASSLGDRYNSPLHF. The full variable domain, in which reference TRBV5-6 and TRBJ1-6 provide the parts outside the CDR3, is DAGVTQSPTHLIKTRGQQVTLRCSPKSGHDTVSWYQQALGQGPQFIFQYYEEEERQRGNFPDRFSGHQFPNYSSELNVNALLLGDSALYLCASSLGDRYNSPLHFGNGTRLTVT.

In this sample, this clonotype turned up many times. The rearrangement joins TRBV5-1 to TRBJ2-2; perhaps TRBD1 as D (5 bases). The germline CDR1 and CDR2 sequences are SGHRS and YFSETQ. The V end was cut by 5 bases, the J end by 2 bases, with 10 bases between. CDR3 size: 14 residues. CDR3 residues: CASRLQGNTGELFF. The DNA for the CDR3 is TGCGCCAGCAGATTGCAGGGTAACACCGGGGAGCTGTTTTTT.

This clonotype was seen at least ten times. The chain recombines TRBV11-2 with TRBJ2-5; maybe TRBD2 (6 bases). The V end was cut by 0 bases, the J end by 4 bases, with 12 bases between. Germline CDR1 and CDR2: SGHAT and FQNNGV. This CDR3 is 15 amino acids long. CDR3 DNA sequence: TGTGCCAGCAGCTTAGATCGGCAGCGGGCAGAGACCCAGTACTTC. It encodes CASSLDRQRAETQYF.

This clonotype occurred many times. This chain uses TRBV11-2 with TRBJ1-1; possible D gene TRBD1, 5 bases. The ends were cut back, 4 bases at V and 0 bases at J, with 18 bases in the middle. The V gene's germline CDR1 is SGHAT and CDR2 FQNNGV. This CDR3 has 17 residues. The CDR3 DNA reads TGTGCCAGCAGCTCCCGACAGTCTTGGGCTATGAACACTGAAGCTTTCTTT. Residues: CASSSRQSWAMNTEAFF.

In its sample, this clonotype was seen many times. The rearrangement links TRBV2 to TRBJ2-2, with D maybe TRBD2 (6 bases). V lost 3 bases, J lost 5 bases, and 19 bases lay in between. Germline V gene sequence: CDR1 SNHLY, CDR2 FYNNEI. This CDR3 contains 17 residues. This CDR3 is CASSDGLRDSWTGELFF. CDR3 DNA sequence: TGTGCCAGCAGTGACGGCCTAAGGGACTCTTGGACCGGGGAGCTGTTTTTT.

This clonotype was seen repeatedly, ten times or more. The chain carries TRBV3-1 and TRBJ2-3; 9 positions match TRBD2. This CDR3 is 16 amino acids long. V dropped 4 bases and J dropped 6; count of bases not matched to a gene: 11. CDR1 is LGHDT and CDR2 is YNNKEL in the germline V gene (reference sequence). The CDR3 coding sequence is TGTGCCAGCAGCCCTACCTTTGGTAGCGGGAGTGATACGCAGTATTTT. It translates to CASSPTFGSGSDTQYF.

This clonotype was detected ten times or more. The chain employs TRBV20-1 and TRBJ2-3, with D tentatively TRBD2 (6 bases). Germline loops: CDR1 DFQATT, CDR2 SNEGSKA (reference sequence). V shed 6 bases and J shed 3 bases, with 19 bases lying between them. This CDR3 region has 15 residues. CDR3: CSARFGGPLTDTQYF. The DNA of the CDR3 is TGCAGTGCGCGCTTCGGAGGGCCATTAACAGATACGCAGTATTTT.

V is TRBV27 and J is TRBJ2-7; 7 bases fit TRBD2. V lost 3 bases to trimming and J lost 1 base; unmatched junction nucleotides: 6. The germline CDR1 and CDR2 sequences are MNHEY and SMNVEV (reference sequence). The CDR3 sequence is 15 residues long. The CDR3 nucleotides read TGTGCCAGCAGTTTGGGGAGGGACGGATCCTACGAGCAGTACTTC. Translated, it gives CASSLGRDGSYEQYF.

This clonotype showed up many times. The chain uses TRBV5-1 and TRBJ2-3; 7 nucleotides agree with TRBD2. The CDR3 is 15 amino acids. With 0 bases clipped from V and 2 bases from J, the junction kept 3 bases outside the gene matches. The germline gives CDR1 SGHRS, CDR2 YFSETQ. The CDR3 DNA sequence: TGCGCCAGCAGCTTGGACGGGACTACCACAGATACGCAGTATTTT. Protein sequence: CASSLDGTTTDTQYF.

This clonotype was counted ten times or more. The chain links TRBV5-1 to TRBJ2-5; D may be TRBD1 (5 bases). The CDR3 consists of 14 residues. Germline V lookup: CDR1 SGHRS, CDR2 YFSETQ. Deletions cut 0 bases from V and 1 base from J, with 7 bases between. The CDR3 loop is CASSLVQGQETQYF. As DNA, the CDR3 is TGCGCCAGCAGCTTGGTCCAGGGCCAAGAGACCCAGTACTTC.

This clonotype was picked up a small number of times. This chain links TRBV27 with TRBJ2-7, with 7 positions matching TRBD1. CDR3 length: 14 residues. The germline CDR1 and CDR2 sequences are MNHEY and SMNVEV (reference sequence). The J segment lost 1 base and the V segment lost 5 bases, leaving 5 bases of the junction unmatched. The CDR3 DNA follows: TGTGCCAGCAGTCCCATGGACAGGTCCTACGAGCAGTACTTC. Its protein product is CASSPMDRSYEQYF.

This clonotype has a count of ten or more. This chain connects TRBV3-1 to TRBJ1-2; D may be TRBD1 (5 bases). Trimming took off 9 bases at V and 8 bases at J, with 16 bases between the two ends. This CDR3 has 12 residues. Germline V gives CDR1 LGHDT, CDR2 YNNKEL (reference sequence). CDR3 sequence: CASRDLGSGYTF. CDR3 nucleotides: TGTGCCAGTAGGGACCTCGGCTCCGGCTACACCTTC.

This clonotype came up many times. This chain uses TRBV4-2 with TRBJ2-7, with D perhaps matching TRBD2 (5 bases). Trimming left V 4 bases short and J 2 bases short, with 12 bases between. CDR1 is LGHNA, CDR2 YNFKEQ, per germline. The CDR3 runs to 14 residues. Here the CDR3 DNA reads TGTGCCAGCAGCCGGACCGGGGTACCCTACGAGCAGTACTTC. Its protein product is CASSRTGVPYEQYF.

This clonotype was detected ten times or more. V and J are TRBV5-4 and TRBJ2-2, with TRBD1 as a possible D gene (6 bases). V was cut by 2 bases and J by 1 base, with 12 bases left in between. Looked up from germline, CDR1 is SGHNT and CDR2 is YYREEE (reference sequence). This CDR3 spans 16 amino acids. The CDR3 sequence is CASSFGQGMNTGELFF. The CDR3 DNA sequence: TGTGCCAGCAGCTTCGGGCAGGGGATGAACACCGGGGAGCTGTTTTTT.